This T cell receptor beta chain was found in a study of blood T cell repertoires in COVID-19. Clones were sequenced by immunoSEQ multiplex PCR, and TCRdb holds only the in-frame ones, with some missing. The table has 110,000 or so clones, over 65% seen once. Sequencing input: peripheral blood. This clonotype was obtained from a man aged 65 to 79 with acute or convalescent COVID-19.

Here the CDR3 reads CASSSKTGGVGSPLHF. CDR3 DNA: TGTGCCAGCAGTTCCAAAACAGGGGGAGTGGGATCACCCCTCCACTTT. The chain is built from TRBV28 and TRBJ1-6; TRBD1 aligns across 8 bases. This CDR3 spans 16 amino acids. V trimming: 4 bases; J trimming: 10 bases; junction bases outside the gene matches: 12. Germline CDR1 is MDHEN and CDR2 is SYDVKM.